The source of this T cell receptor (beta chain) is a study of CD8 T cells in ankylosing spondylitis. Looked up from germline, CDR1 is SGHVS and CDR2 is FQNEAQ. Trimming pared 4 bases from V and 1 base from J, leaving 17 bases between. There are 17 residues in the CDR3. TCRdb re-called the 5' RACE reads through MiXCR, storing one row per CDR3 protein. This table holds 160,000 or so distinct CDR3 sequences, roughly 10% found once. V gene TRBV7-8 combines with J gene TRBJ1-5; D not resolved. This clonotype was obtained from a female donor with ankylosing spondylitis or in good health (not recorded which). Sequenced input: blood, either unsorted or a sorted T cell fraction (not recorded which). The DNA of the CDR3 is TGTGCCAGCAGCTCGCTTGAAGGCATATCGAGCAATCAGCCCCAGCATTTT. Its translation is CASSSLEGISSNQPQHF. The entire variable domain, with the rest obtained from reference TRBV7-8 and TRBJ1-5, is as follows: GAGVSQSPRYKVAKRGQDVALRCDPISGHVSLFWYQQALGQGPEFLTYFQNEAQLDKSGLPSDRFFAERPEGSVSTLKIQRTQQEDSAVYLCASSSLEGISSNQPQHFGDGTRLSIL.